This T cell receptor (beta chain) came from a study of T cell clonality in common variable immunodeficiency. Caucasian heritage predominated among both patients and controls. The junction had 7 bases not matched to a gene; V was cut back by 3 bases and J by 4 bases. Germline assignment: CDR1 GTSNPN and CDR2 SVGIG (reference sequence). This CDR3 has 15 amino acids. At least ten counts were recorded for this clone. Its target is not known. The CDR3 goes on 3 residues after the read ends, and that part is filled in from the germline J gene. Study conclusions and caveats: CVID patient heterogeneity limited repertoire-clinical complication correlations. The cause of increased CVID clonality remains unclear without subpopulation sequencing.

The data were produced by immunoSEQ multiplex PCR, yet TCRdb's version contains in-frame clones alone and is incomplete. The specimen has some 40,000 clones, none found just once. Sample: peripheral blood mononuclear cells. The chain is built from TRBV30 and TRBJ2-5, with 11 bases lining up with TRBD1. The clonotype was recovered from a person between 18 and 75 years old in good health. CDR3 DNA (partial): TGTGCCTGGAGCTGGACAGGGGGCTCGGGAGAGACC. This sequence encodes CAWSWTGGSGET. In full, the CDR3 is CAWSWTGGSGETQYF.